This T cell receptor (beta chain) was identified during a study of Ad26.COV2.S vaccination and SARS-CoV-2 variants. Whole-study findings and limits: Breadth of non-spike TCRs did not differ between vaccinees and placebo recipients.

A remark on this clone: Its matching antigen is unknown.

Documented treatment: around 19 received Ad26.COV2.S at low or high dose, single or two shots; about five received placebo; per-sample allocation not given. Samples analyzed were those drawn on day 63 after the first vaccine or placebo injection. Based in Boston, the donor was an adult of 18-55 years. As its vector, the vaccine had Ad26, which expressed Wuhan-strain SARS-CoV-2 spike. Method: immunoSEQ multiplex PCR; TCRdb's copy keeps in-frame clones and lacks some. The sample holds fewer than 600,000 clones, roughly 87% seen once. Germline CDR1 is SNHLY and CDR2 is FYNNEI. This CDR3 is 14 amino acids long. The J segment lost 2 bases and the V segment lost 7 bases, leaving 6 bases of the junction unmatched.

This chain connects TRBV2 to TRBJ2-3; 7 bases are a match to TRBD1. This sequence originates from a person between 18 and 59 years old who received the Ad26.COV2.S COVID-19 vaccine or a placebo. The source material was peripheral blood, sampled in a trial of Ad26.COV2.S vaccine versus placebo. For the CDR3, the DNA is TGTGCCAGCACTGATGGACAGGACACAGATACGCAGTATTTT. It encodes CASTDGQDTDTQYF.